This entry lists 9 T cell receptor beta chains sequenced from one sample in a study of CD8 T cells in ankylosing spondylitis. In TCRdb, the 5' RACE reads were re-called with MiXCR into one record per CDR3 protein. The sample lists over 400,000 distinct CDR3 sequences, roughly 26% seen once, with 0.89% in the top ten. These receptors' antigens are unknown. Study-level points and caveats: There was a TCR beta motif, made of eight highly homologous variants, that appeared characteristic of ankylosing spondylitis blood.

Sequenced sample: blood, either unsorted or a sorted T cell fraction (not recorded which). These receptors all stem from a male donor with ankylosing spondylitis.

The V call is TRBV6-1, the J call TRBJ2-7; the D gene is possibly TRBD1 (7 bases). Trimming pared 2 bases from V and 6 bases from J, leaving 20 bases between. This CDR3 is built from 16 residues. Germline loops: CDR1 MNHNS, CDR2 SASEGT. Here the CDR3 reads CASSETRGDGGGEQYV. Here the CDR3 DNA reads TGTGCCAGCAGTGAAACCAGGGGGGACGGTGGGGGCGAGCAGTACGTC.

V gene TRBV5-5 combines with J gene TRBJ1-5; unclear D gene. Germline V gene sequence: CDR1 SGHKS, CDR2 YYEKEE (reference sequence). V was shortened by 5 bases and J by 3 bases, with 15 bases between the two germline ends. The CDR3 runs 15 residues. CDR3 nucleotide sequence: TGTGCCAGCAGTCCTGGGGTGGGCTACAATCAGCCCCAGCATTTT. Its protein product is CASSPGVGYNQPQHF.

The chain links TRBV10-2 to TRBJ1-5; 8 bases are a match to TRBD1. The CDR3 has 14 amino acids. Germline-derived CDR1 and CDR2 are WSHSY and SAAADI. V was clipped by 5 bases and J by 8 bases; unmatched bases: 8. CDR3 amino acids: CASSRAGGWEPQHF. The DNA of the CDR3 is TGCGCCAGCAGTAGGGCAGGGGGCTGGGAGCCCCAGCATTTT.

The rearrangement uses TRBV5-1 and TRBJ2-1; D may be TRBD2 (5 bases). This CDR3 has 18 amino acids. The germline CDR1 and CDR2 sequences are SGHRS and YFSETQ. V lost 0 bases, J lost 5 bases, and 21 bases lay in between. The CDR3 reads CASSLGRDGDSRHNEQFF. CDR3 nucleotide sequence: TGCGCCAGCAGCTTGGGGCGAGACGGGGATAGCCGACACAATGAGCAGTTCTTC.

The chain combines TRBV20-1 with TRBJ2-1; 7 nucleotides align to TRBD2. V lost 6 bases and J lost 1; bases outside the gene matches: 12. Germline values: CDR1 DFQATT, CDR2 SNEGSKA (reference sequence). The CDR3 totals 16 residues. The CDR3 sequence: CSATGRADYSYNEQFF. CDR3 nucleotides: TGCAGTGCGACGGGGAGGGCAGACTATTCCTACAATGAGCAGTTCTTC.

The gene calls are TRBV12-3 or TRBV12-4 and TRBJ2-7; D is perhaps TRBD1 or TRBD2 (5 bases each). V was shortened by 6 bases and J by 5 bases, with 17 bases between the two germline ends. The CDR3 length is 14 residues. The CDR3, as DNA: TGTGCCAGCAGACCTTACGGGGCCCCGGACGAGCAGTACTTC. This codes for CASRPYGAPDEQYF.

The rearrangement joins TRBV2 to TRBJ2-5, with 8 bases matching TRBD1. The CDR3 loop spans 15 amino acids. Germline trimming cut 5 bases from V and 3 bases from J; bases unmatched to any gene: 8. Germline loops: CDR1 SNHLY, CDR2 FYNNEI. The CDR3 DNA reads as TGTGCCAGCAGTAACGACAGGGGAGATGAAGAGACCCAGTACTTC. Translated, it gives CASSNDRGDEETQYF.

The sample holds many counts of this clonotype. The DNA for the CDR3 is TGTGCCAGCAGGCTAGCGAGGAGCTCCTACGAGCAGTACTTC. Encoded protein: CASRLARSSYEQYF. The rearrangement joins TRBV6-1 to TRBJ2-7, with D perhaps matching TRBD2 (6 bases). CDR1 is MNHNS and CDR2 is SASEGT in the germline V gene. This CDR3 has 14 residues. V lost 6 bases and J 0 bases, leaving 12 bases between the germline ends.

This clonotype has just a few counts. The V gene is TRBV18, the J gene TRBJ2-5; TRBD2 might be the D (5 bases). V lost 0 bases, J lost 5 bases, and 13 bases lay in between. The CDR3 length is 15 residues. Germline V lookup: CDR1 KGHSH, CDR2 LQKENI. The CDR3 loop reads CASSPPSGSEETQYF. The CDR3 DNA reads as TGTGCCAGCTCACCACCGTCGGGGAGTGAGGAGACCCAGTACTTC.